Listed below are T cell receptor beta chains from one sample, sequenced in a study of human T cells and chemical hapten exposure. TCRdb fed the RACE reads into MiXCR, producing one record per CDR3 protein. The sample includes 35,000 to 50,000 distinct CDR3 sequences, 3.5% to 4% of them seen just once. Sequenced sample: whole blood. The receptors were sampled from a human donor in good health. Some clones in this sample may be carry-over from other donors' samples. Each CDR3 is given with its conserved first and last residue. A D gene is named only where the DNA matches it firmly. Clone size, where shown, is once, few, many, or a class for clones that have expanded.

TRBJ1-5 | - | - | TRBV7-2 | TGTGCCAGCAGCTCGGTCCGGGTGTTGAGCAATCAGCCCCAGCATTTT | CASSSVRVLSNQPQHF
TRBJ2-7 | many | - | TRBV29-1 | TGCAGCGTCCGGGACTCTCAGGTGGGGCAGTACTTC | CSVRDSQVGQYF
TRBJ1-1 | few | TRBD1 | TRBV12-3/TRBV12-4 | TGTGCCAGCAGCCAGGATGACAGGGGGCCTGCAAACACTGAAGCTTTCTTT | CASSQDDRGPANTEAFF
TRBJ1-3 | - | TRBD1 | TRBV29-1 | TGCAGCGCTCTTGACAGGGGGATCTCTGGAAACACCATATATTTT | CSALDRGISGNTIYF
TRBJ2-4 | few | TRBD1 | TRBV29-1 | TGCAGCGTTGAAGTTTGGACAGGGGGATCTTCAGCCAAAAACATTCAGTACTTC | CSVEVWTGGSSAKNIQYF
TRBJ2-7 | many | TRBD2 | TRBV20-1 | TGCAGTGAACGAGGGAGGGCCCACGAGCAGTACTTC | CSERGRAHEQYF
TRBJ2-1 | many | TRBD2 | TRBV11-3 | TGTGCCAGCAGCCCGGGACTAGCTGTTGATGAGCAGTTCTTC | CASSPGLAVDEQFF
TRBJ2-2 | many | - | TRBV6-6 | TGTGCCAGCAGTCCCTCTCTATCGTCGGCGGGGATCGCGAACACCGGGGAGCTGTTTTTT | CASSPSLSSAGIANTGELFF
TRBJ1-4 | few | - | TRBV25-1 | TGTGCCAGCAGCCCGGATCTAGGGAGGGGGGAAGAAAAACTGTTTTTT | CASSPDLGRGEEKLFF
TRBJ2-3 | - | - | TRBV12-3/TRBV12-4 | TGTGCCAGCAGTGATTCGTACTACACAGATACGCAGTATTTT | CASSDSYYTDTQYF
TRBJ1-4 | many | - | TRBV28 | TGTGCCAGCAGCCCCAGCGGGCGGAATGAAAAACTGTTTTTT | CASSPSGRNEKLFF
TRBJ2-1 | many | - | TRBV2 | TGTGCCAGCGGTAGCGGGTGGCAGGGGTCCTACAATGAGCAGTTCTTC | CASGSGWQGSYNEQFF
TRBJ2-4 | many | TRBD1 | TRBV28 | TGTGCCAGCAGTTTGCTAGGACAGGGGGGACCCAACATTCAGTACTTC | CASSLLGQGGPNIQYF
TRBJ2-1 | many | TRBD2 | TRBV10-1 | TGCGCCAGCAGTAGACTAGCGGGTTCGAGCTCCTACAATGAGCAGTTCTTC | CASSRLAGSSSYNEQFF
TRBJ2-6 | few | - | TRBV7-7 | TGTGCCAGCAGCTTAATGAAGGGCCTGGACAGCTCTGGGGCCAACGTCCTGACTTTC | CASSLMKGLDSSGANVLTF
TRBJ2-1 | few | TRBD2 | TRBV2 | TGTGCCAGCAGCGGACTAGCGGGCGCAACCCTATCCTACAATGAGCAGTTCTTC | CASSGLAGATLSYNEQFF
TRBJ1-1 | many | - | TRBV11-2 | TGTGCCAGCAGCTTAGATCCAGGGGTGGTGTCTGAAGCTTTCTTT | CASSLDPGVVSEAFF
TRBJ2-2 | many | - | TRBV27 | TGTGCCAGCAGTTTTAGGGCAGTTCTCACCGGGGAGCTGTTTTTT | CASSFRAVLTGELFF
TRBJ2-3 | many | - | TRBV4-1 | TGCGCCAGCAGGCAGATCGGGTCCGTCGATACGCAGTATTTT | CASRQIGSVDTQYF
TRBJ2-7 | many | - | TRBV7-9 | TGTGCCAGCAGCTTAGTGAACTCCGCCTACGAGCAGTACTTC | CASSLVNSAYEQYF
TRBJ1-6 | many | TRBD1 | TRBV6-5 | TGTGCCAGCAGCAGAACCGGGACAGGGGACTCACCCCTCCACTTT | CASSRTGTGDSPLHF
TRBJ2-1 | many | TRBD2 | TRBV20-1 | TGCAGTGCTAGAGCAGTATTGGGGACTAGCGGGGTGTACAATGAGCAGTTCTTC | CSARAVLGTSGVYNEQFF
TRBJ2-3 | - | - | TRBV27 | TGTGCCAGCAGTCCATATGACCCGGCAAATACGCAGTATTTT | CASSPYDPANTQYF
TRBJ2-2 | many | - | TRBV6-1 | TGTGCCATCCTGGCCTGGGAGAACACCGGGGAGCTGTTTTTT | CAILAWENTGELFF
TRBJ1-3 | many | - | TRBV6-5 | TGTGCCAGCAGTTACTCGAGCCGAACCTCTCCTGGAAACACCATATATTTT | CASSYSSRTSPGNTIYF
TRBJ2-3 | - | TRBD1 | TRBV7-9 | TGTGCCAGCAGCTTAGGGGCCGGGACAGGGGGCACAGATACGCAGTATTTT | CASSLGAGTGGTDTQYF
TRBJ2-7 | many | TRBD2 | TRBV20-1 | TGCAGTGCCCCGAGGACTAGCGGACACTACGAGCAGTACTTC | CSAPRTSGHYEQYF
TRBJ1-2 | many | - | TRBV3-1 | TGTGCCAGCAGCCAAGAAATAGGCCGTAGCTATGGCTACACCTTC | CASSQEIGRSYGYTF